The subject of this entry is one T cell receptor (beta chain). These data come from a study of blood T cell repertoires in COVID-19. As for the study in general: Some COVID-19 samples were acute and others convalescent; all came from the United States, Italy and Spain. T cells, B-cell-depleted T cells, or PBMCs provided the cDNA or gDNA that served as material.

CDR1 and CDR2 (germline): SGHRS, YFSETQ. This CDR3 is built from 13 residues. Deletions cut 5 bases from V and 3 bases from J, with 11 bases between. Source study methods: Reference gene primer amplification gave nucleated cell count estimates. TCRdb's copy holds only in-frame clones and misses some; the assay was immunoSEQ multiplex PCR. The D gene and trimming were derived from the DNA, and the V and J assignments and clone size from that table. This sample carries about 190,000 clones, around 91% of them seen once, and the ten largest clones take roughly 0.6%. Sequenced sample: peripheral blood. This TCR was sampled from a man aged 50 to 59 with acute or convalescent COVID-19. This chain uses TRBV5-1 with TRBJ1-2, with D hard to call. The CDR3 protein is CASSPSVDYGYTF. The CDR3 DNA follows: TGCGCCAGCAGTCCCAGCGTGGACTATGGCTACACCTTC. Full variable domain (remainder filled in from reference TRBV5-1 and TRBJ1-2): KAGVTQTPRYLIKTRGQQVTLSCSPISGHRSVSWYQQTPGQGLQFLFEYFSETQRNKGNFPGRFSGRQFSNSRSEMNVSTLELGDSALYLCASSPSVDYGYTFGSGTRLTVV.